One and the same sample provided the 2 T cell receptor beta chains below, sequenced in a study of shared clonotypes between healthy human individuals. The table came from immunoSEQ multiplex PCR; TCRdb's copy has only in-frame clones and leaves some out. The sample holds approximately 500,000 clones; 90% to 97% are singletons and the top ten take 0.06%. The sample consisted of naive CD4+ T cells sorted from blood. Subset described: CD45RA+ positively selected. All receptors come from a woman aged 25 to 39 in good health.

The genes are TRBV11-2 and TRBJ2-7, with 9 bases identical to TRBD1. The CDR3 runs 16 residues. CDR1 and CDR2 (germline): SGHAT, FQNNGV. V lost 3 bases and J lost 2; bases outside the gene matches: 8. CDR3 DNA sequence: TGTGCCAGCAGCTTCGATTACAGGGGGCCAACCTACGAGCAGTACTTC. Amino acid sequence: CASSFDYRGPTYEQYF.

The gene calls are TRBV18 and TRBJ2-3, with 15 bases fitting TRBD2. The CDR3 spans 18 residues. V was clipped by 4 bases and J by 3 bases; unmatched bases: 8. Germline assignment: CDR1 KGHSH and CDR2 LQKENI. The CDR3 bases are TGTGCCAGCTCACGACAGGGACTAGCGGGAGGAGAGACAGATACGCAGTATTTT. As protein: CASSRQGLAGGETDTQYF.